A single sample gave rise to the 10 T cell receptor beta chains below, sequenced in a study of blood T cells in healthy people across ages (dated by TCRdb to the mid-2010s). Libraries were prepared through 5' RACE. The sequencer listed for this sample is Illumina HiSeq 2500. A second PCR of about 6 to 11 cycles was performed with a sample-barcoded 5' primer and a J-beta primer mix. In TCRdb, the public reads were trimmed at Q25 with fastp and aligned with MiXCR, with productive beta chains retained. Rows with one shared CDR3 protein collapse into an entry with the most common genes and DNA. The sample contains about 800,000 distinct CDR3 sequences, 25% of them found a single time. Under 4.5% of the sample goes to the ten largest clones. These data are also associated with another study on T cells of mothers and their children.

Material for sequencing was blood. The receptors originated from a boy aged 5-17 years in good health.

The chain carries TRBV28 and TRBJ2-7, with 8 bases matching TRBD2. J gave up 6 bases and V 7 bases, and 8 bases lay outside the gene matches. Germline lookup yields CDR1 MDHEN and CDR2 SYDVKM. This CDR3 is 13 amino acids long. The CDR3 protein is CASTGGGPREQYF. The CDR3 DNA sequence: TGTGCCAGCACAGGCGGGGGGCCCCGCGAGCAGTACTTC.

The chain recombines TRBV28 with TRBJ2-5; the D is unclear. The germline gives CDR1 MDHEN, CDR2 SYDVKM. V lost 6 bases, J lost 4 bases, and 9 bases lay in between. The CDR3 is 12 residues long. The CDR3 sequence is CASSGRLETQYF. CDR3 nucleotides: TGTGCCAGCAGCGGACGCTTAGAGACCCAGTACTTC.

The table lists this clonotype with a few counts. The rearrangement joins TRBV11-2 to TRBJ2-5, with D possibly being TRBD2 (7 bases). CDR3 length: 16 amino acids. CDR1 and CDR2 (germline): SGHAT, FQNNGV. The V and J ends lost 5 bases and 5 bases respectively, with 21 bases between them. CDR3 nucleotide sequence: TGTGCCAGCAGCCATTTAGGGGGGAGGGGTATGGAGACCCAGTACTTC. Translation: CASSHLGGRGMETQYF.

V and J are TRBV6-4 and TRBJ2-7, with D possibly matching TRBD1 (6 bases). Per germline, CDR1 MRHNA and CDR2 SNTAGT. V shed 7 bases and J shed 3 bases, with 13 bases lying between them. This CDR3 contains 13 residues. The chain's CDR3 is CASKRDTYYEQYF. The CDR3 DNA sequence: TGTGCCAGCAAACGGGACACATACTACGAGCAGTACTTC.

In nucleotides, the CDR3 is TGCGCCAGCAGCTTGGAGGGACTAGCGGGAGGTGCGCAGTATTTT. Translation: CASSLEGLAGGAQYF. The chain combines TRBV5-1 with TRBJ2-3; 15 positions match TRBD2. The CDR3 covers 15 residues. Germline CDR1 is SGHRS and CDR2 is YFSETQ. J lost 10 bases, V lost 0 bases, and 3 bases had no gene match.

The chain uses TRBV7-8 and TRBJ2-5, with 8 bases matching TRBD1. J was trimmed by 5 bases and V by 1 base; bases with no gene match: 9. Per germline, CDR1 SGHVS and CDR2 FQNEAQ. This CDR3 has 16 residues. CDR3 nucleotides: TGTGCCAGCAGCTTAGTATCCGTAACAGGGGGGGAGACCCAGTACTTC. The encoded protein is CASSLVSVTGGETQYF.

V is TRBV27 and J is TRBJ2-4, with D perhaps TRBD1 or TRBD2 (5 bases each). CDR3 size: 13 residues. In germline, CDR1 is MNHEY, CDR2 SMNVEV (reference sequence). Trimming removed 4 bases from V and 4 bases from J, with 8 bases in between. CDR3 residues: CASSWDGKNIQYF. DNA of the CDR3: TGTGCCAGCAGTTGGGACGGTAAAAACATTCAGTACTTC.

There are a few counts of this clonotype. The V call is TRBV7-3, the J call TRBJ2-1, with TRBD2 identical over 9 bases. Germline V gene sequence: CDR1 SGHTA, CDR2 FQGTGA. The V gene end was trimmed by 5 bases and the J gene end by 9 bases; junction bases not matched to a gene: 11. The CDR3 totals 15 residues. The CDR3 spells CASSQIAGDHAEQFF. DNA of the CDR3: TGTGCCAGCAGCCAGATAGCGGGGGACCACGCTGAGCAGTTCTTC.

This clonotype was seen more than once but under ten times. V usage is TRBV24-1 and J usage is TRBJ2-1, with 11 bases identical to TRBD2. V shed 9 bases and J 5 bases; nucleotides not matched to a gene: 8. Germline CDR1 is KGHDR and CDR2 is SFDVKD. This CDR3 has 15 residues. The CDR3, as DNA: TGTGCCACCCGAGCAGGGACTAGCGGAAACAATGAGCAGTTCTTC. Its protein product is CATRAGTSGNNEQFF.

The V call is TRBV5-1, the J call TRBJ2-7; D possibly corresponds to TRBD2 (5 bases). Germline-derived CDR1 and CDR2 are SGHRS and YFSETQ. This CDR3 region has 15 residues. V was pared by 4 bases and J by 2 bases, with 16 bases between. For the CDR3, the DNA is TGCGCCAGCAGCCCCGGCGGGTCGAACACCTACGAGCAGTACTTC. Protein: CASSPGGSNTYEQYF.